Each of the 18 T cell receptor beta chains below was sequenced from the same sample in a study of T cell repertoires in cytomegalovirus infection. TCRdb analysed the reads with MiXCR anew, one entry per CDR3 protein. The sample shows hundreds of thousands of distinct CDR3 sequences, approximately 32% of them seen only once. These TCRs' antigens remain unknown. The sample in question was cultured CD8+ T cells from PBMCs, obtained from culture after CMV antigen stimulation. Receptor source: a human donor in good health (CMV status not recorded). Some clones in this sample may be carry-over from other donors' samples.

This clonotype was counted between two and nine times. The chain couples TRBV20-1 to TRBJ1-2; D not resolved. The CDR3 runs 15 residues. V gave up 1 base and J gave up 5 bases, with 17 bases separating them. CDR1 and CDR2 from the germline V gene are DFQATT and SNEGSKA (reference sequence). This chain's CDR3 is CSARGVGEGVYGYTF. CDR3 sequence (DNA): TGCAGTGCTAGAGGGGTTGGGGAGGGTGTATATGGCTACACCTTC.

This clonotype was observed a handful of times. The chain is built from TRBV6-2 or TRBV6-3 and TRBJ2-2; 8 bases line up with TRBD2. Germline CDR1 MNHEY, CDR2 SVGEGT. Trimming took 8 bases from V and 8 from J; bases not matched to a gene: 13. The CDR3 length is 15 residues. Here the CDR3 reads CASERLARRGGELFF. The CDR3 DNA follows: TGTGCCAGCGAGAGACTAGCGAGAAGAGGGGGGGAGCTGTTTTTT.

The V gene is TRBV11-1, the J gene TRBJ1-2; D is possibly TRBD1 (5 bases). Between the trimmed V and J ends, which lost 1 base and 7 bases, there was a span of 13 bases. Germline lookup yields CDR1 SGHAT and CDR2 FQDESV (reference sequence). This CDR3 is built from 14 residues. Here the CDR3 DNA reads TGTGCCAGCAGCTTAGGAGGGGATTTACGTGGCTACACCTTC. Translating it yields CASSLGGDLRGYTF. Filled out from reference TRBV11-1 and TRBJ1-2, the complete variable domain reads EAEVAQSPRYKITEKSQAVAFWCDPISGHATLYWYRQILGQGPELLVQFQDESVVDDSQLPKDRFSAERLKGVDSTLKIQPAELGDSAMYLCASSLGGDLRGYTFGSGTRLTVV.

This clonotype was seen more than once but under ten times. The chain recombines TRBV27 with TRBJ2-1, with 9 bases identical to TRBD2. The germline V gene encodes CDR1 MNHEY and CDR2 SMNVEV (reference sequence). With 7 bases clipped from V and 1 base from J, the junction kept 5 bases outside the gene matches. CDR3 length equals 15 residues. The CDR3 is CASIGGGASYNEQFF. The CDR3 DNA reads as TGTGCCAGCATCGGCGGGGGGGCTTCCTACAATGAGCAGTTCTTC.

This clonotype was seen more than once but under ten times. The chain links TRBV7-3 to TRBJ2-5; 13 nucleotides align to TRBD2. V lost 4 bases, J lost 2 bases, and 4 bases stayed unmatched. This CDR3 has 16 residues. Germline values: CDR1 SGHTA, CDR2 FQGTGA. CDR3 nucleotides: TGTGCCAGCAGCTCGGGACTAGCGGGACCACAAGAGACCCAGTACTTC. This sequence encodes CASSSGLAGPQETQYF.

V usage is TRBV2 and J usage is TRBJ2-5; a possible D gene is TRBD2 (6 bases). The CDR3 is 16 amino acids. V lost 5 bases and J 0 bases, leaving 16 bases between the germline ends. Germline lookup yields CDR1 SNHLY and CDR2 FYNNEI. The CDR3 DNA reads as TGTGCCAGCAGTCGACTACGGGCGGGGTACCAAGAGACCCAGTACTTC. It yields the protein CASSRLRAGYQETQYF. Variable domain in full (rest from reference TRBV2 and TRBJ2-5): EPEVTQTPSHQVTQMGQEVILRCVPISNHLYFYWYRQILGQKVEFLVSFYNNEISEKSEIFDDQFSVERPDGSNFTLKIRSTKLEDSAMYFCASSRLRAGYQETQYFGPGTRLLVL.

This clonotype was counted a single time. J is TRBJ2-7 and V is TRBV5-5; the match to TRBD1 covers 10 bases. CDR3 length: 15 amino acids. Germline loops: CDR1 SGHKS, CDR2 YYEKEE (reference sequence). The junction had 7 bases not matched to a gene; V was cut back by 4 bases and J by 3 bases. The DNA for the CDR3 is TGTGCCAGCAGCGAGGGGACAGGGGAGGACTACGAGCAGTACTTC. Translating gives CASSEGTGEDYEQYF.

This clonotype was seen more than once but under ten times. The chain has TRBV5-4 and TRBJ2-6; 7 bases map to TRBD2. In germline, CDR1 is SGHNT, CDR2 YYREEE (reference sequence). J gave up 2 bases and V 10 bases, and 3 bases lay outside the gene matches. The CDR3 loop spans 13 amino acids. Here the CDR3 DNA reads TGTGCCGTACGGGGGGCTGGGGCCAACGTCCTGACTTTC. This encodes CAVRGAGANVLTF. The complete variable domain, with remaining parts taken from reference TRBV5-4 and TRBJ2-6, reads ETGVTQSPTHLIKTRGQQVTLRCSSQSGHNTVSWYQQALGQGPQFIFQYYREEENGRGNFPPRFSGLQFPNYSSELNVNALELDDSALYLCAVRGAGANVLTFGAGSRLTVL.

A single count supports this clonotype. The rearrangement links TRBV9 to TRBJ1-2, with D maybe TRBD1 (6 bases). Germline values: CDR1 SGDLS, CDR2 YYNGEE. V lost 5 bases and J lost 14, with 16 bases in between. The CDR3 is made up of 11 amino acids. CDR3 loop: CASRTGPGWTF. The CDR3 DNA follows: TGTGCCAGCAGAACAGGGCCGGGGTGGACCTTC.

This clonotype came up many times. This sequence joins TRBV7-8 and TRBJ1-1; maybe TRBD1 (5 bases). Trimming removed 4 bases from V and 2 bases from J, with 17 bases in between. Germline V gene sequence: CDR1 SGHVS, CDR2 FQNEAQ. The length of the CDR3 is 16 residues. CDR3 residues: CASSSRPQDLNTEAFF. CDR3 coding DNA: TGTGCCAGCAGCTCTCGTCCACAGGATCTCAACACTGAAGCTTTCTTT.

The chain has TRBV5-5 and TRBJ2-7, with 10 positions matching TRBD2. J gave up 4 bases and V 3 bases, and 7 bases lay outside the gene matches. Per germline, CDR1 SGHKS and CDR2 YYEKEE (reference sequence). CDR3 length: 15 residues. CDR3 sequence reads: CASSSGLADVYEQYV. The CDR3 DNA sequence: TGTGCCAGCAGCTCAGGACTAGCGGATGTATACGAGCAGTACGTC.

This chain joins TRBV5-6 and TRBJ2-7, with TRBD2 identical over 10 bases. Losses at the gene ends were 2 bases for V and 5 bases for J; bases not matched to a gene: 4. The germline gives CDR1 SGHDT, CDR2 YYEEEE. The CDR3 covers 14 residues. The CDR3 DNA reads as TGTGCCAGCAGCTTCCAGCGGGGGGGCGACGAGCAGTACTTC. Protein product: CASSFQRGGDEQYF.

This clonotype was found a few times. The chain carries TRBV7-6 and TRBJ1-1; 7 positions agree with TRBD1. The length of the CDR3 is 13 residues. The V gene end was trimmed by 3 bases and the J gene end by 4 bases; junction bases not matched to a gene: 2. The germline V gene encodes CDR1 SGHVS and CDR2 FNYEAQ. The CDR3 reads CASSFGQVTEAFF. The CDR3 DNA sequence: TGTGCCAGCAGCTTCGGACAGGTCACTGAAGCTTTCTTT.

With respect to this clonotype: A much larger clone lies a single base off, so this may be a read error. The chain recombines TRBV6-5 with TRBJ2-2; no clear D. Germline values: CDR1 MNHEY, CDR2 SVGAGI. The CDR3 extends over 13 amino acids. V was pared by 2 bases and J by 1 base, with 2 bases between. In nucleotides, the CDR3 is TGTGCCAGCAGTTACAAGAACACCGGGGAGCTGTTTTTT. This gives the protein CASSYKNTGELFF.

The gene calls are TRBV28 and TRBJ1-5; D call uncertain. The CDR3 contains 14 residues. V lost 5 bases, J lost 6 bases, and 14 bases lay in between. Germline CDR1 and CDR2: MDHEN and SYDVKM. The CDR3 loop reads CASSDPGYSQPQHF. The CDR3 DNA reads as TGTGCCAGCAGTGACCCGGGGTACAGTCAGCCCCAGCATTTT.

The chain links TRBV20-1 to TRBJ2-3; either TRBD1 or TRBD2 may supply D (5 bases each). V lost 1 base and J 6 bases, leaving 20 bases between the germline ends. The CDR3 totals 16 residues. Germline V CDR1 and CDR2: DFQATT, SNEGSKA (reference sequence). The CDR3 here is CSARVRDGGLKDTQYF. CDR3 sequence (DNA): TGCAGTGCTAGAGTCCGGGACGGAGGACTCAAGGATACGCAGTATTTT.

This clonotype has ten or more counts. CDR3 in amino acids: CASSLEGRGAEAGELFF. Here the CDR3 DNA reads TGTGCCAGCAGCTTAGAAGGTCGGGGCGCGGAGGCCGGGGAGCTGTTTTTT. The J gene is TRBJ2-2, the V gene TRBV7-8, with D perhaps matching TRBD1 or TRBD2 (5 bases each). Trimming removed 1 base at V and 6 bases at J, with 18 bases between. The CDR3 runs to 17 residues. Germline values: CDR1 SGHVS, CDR2 FQNEAQ. The full variable domain, its missing parts supplied by reference TRBV7-8 and TRBJ2-2, is GAGVSQSPRYKVAKRGQDVALRCDPISGHVSLFWYQQALGQGPEFLTYFQNEAQLDKSGLPSDRFFAERPEGSVSTLKIQRTQQEDSAVYLCASSLEGRGAEAGELFFGEGSRLTVL.

This clonotype was seen a single time. This rearrangement joins TRBV3-1 to TRBJ2-5; D possibly matches TRBD1 or TRBD2 (5 bases each). The V and J ends lost 1 base and 4 bases respectively, with 13 bases between them. Germline CDR1 and CDR2: LGHDT and YNNKEL (reference sequence). This CDR3 is built from 15 residues. The CDR3 DNA sequence: TGTGCCAGCAGCCAAGCAGAACAGAGGGGAGAGACCCAGTACTTC. It codes for CASSQAEQRGETQYF.